Presented here are 21 T cell receptor beta chains from one specimen sequenced in a study of blood T cells in healthy people across ages. Combining a sample-barcoded 5' primer with a J-beta primer mix, a second PCR ran for roughly 7 to 11 cycles. MiXCR, applied by TCRdb to the 5' RACE reads, yields one record per CDR3 protein. This table has about 830,000 distinct CDR3 sequences, about 62% appearing once. Input material: blood. These receptors all stem from a man in his thirties or forties in good health.

The chain recombines TRBV7-9 with TRBJ2-1; 12 bases fit TRBD2. The germline CDR1 and CDR2 sequences are SEHNR and FQNEAQ (reference sequence). Germline trimming cut 8 bases from V and 9 bases from J; bases unmatched to any gene: 5. The CDR3 has 13 residues. The CDR3 DNA reads as TGTGCCAGCCAACGACTAGCGGGAGTTGAGCAGTTCTTC. It yields the protein CASQRLAGVEQFF.

This clonotype was recorded a few times. This chain joins TRBV6-6 and TRBJ2-3; 11 bases match TRBD2. This CDR3 has 16 amino acids. Germline loops: CDR1 MNHNY, CDR2 SVGAGI (reference sequence). Trimming took 2 bases from V and 6 from J; bases not matched to a gene: 7. CDR3 sequence: CASSYPLAGGRDTQYF. The CDR3 nucleotides read TGTGCCAGCAGTTACCCGCTAGCGGGGGGAAGGGATACGCAGTATTTT.

The V and J genes are TRBV5-6 and TRBJ2-5, with 9 bases that match TRBD1. The better agreement between TRBJ2-7 and the DNA end casts doubt on the J call. CDR1 and CDR2 from the germline V gene are SGHDT and YYEEEE. The CDR3 is made up of 14 amino acids. The CDR3 loop is CASSYRGPNVEQYF. CDR3 DNA sequence: TGTGCCAGCAGCTACAGGGGGCCTAATGTCGAGCAGTACTTC.

The rearrangement joins TRBV20-1 to TRBJ2-7, with 8 bases lining up with TRBD2. Germline CDR1 is DFQATT and CDR2 is SNEGSKA (reference sequence). The CDR3 is made up of 15 amino acids. V trimming: 0 bases; J trimming: 2 bases; junction bases outside the gene matches: 6. In DNA, the CDR3 is TGCAGTGCTAGAGATCGGGATAGCGGGACCTACGAGCAGTACTTC. Translated: CSARDRDSGTYEQYF.

This clonotype was detected only a few times. The chain employs TRBV10-3 and TRBJ1-2; the D gene is possibly TRBD1 (6 bases). The V end lost 6 bases, the J end lost 4 bases, and 15 bases lay between the germline ends. Germline V gene lookup returns CDR1 ENHRY and CDR2 SYGVKD. CDR3 length: 14 amino acids. CDR3 sequence (DNA): TGTGCCATCAGCGTATTTGGAGGGGGCTATGGCTACACCTTC. Residues: CAISVFGGGYGYTF.

This clonotype showed up just a few times. The chain recombines TRBV28 with TRBJ2-7; TRBD2 matches 8 bases. The CDR3 is 15 residues long. The V segment lost 6 bases and the J segment 4 bases; nucleotides outside the gene matches: 11. Germline V CDR1 and CDR2: MDHEN, SYDVKM. The CDR3 reads CASSTTGTRVYEQYF. CDR3 DNA sequence: TGTGCCAGCAGCACGACCGGGACTAGAGTGTACGAGCAGTACTTC.

The chain is built from TRBV7-2 and TRBJ2-2, with D hard to call. The CDR3 is 14 residues long. Trimming left V 2 bases short and J 4 bases short, with 8 bases between. Germline V CDR1 and CDR2: SGHTA, FQGNSA. This chain's CDR3 is CASSLTPRTGELFF. The CDR3 DNA reads TGTGCCAGCAGCTTAACTCCGCGCACCGGGGAGCTGTTTTTT. The full variable domain, with the rest looked up from reference TRBV7-2 and TRBJ2-2, is GAGVSQSPSNKVTEKGKDVELRCDPISGHTALYWYRQSLGQGLEFLIYFQGNSAPDKSGLPSDRFSAERTGGSVSTLTIQRTQQEDSAVYLCASSLTPRTGELFFGEGSRLTVL.

This clonotype turned up a few times. The chain recombines TRBV12-3 or TRBV12-4 with TRBJ2-5; unclear D gene. V lost 5 bases, J lost 5 bases, and 12 bases lay in between. The CDR3 extends over 13 amino acids. The CDR3 DNA follows: TGTGCCAGCAGTGAAGTCCCGAGGGAGACCCAGTACTTC. Translating gives CASSEVPRETQYF.

This clonotype turned up a few times. V and J are TRBV12-3 or TRBV12-4 and TRBJ2-3; 10 positions match TRBD2. Trimming removed 3 bases from V and 0 bases from J; junction bases left unmatched: 6. The CDR3 has 17 residues. The CDR3 DNA reads as TGTGCCAGCAGTTTCGGTCTAGCGGGGGAGAGCACAGATACGCAGTATTTT. It yields the protein CASSFGLAGESTDTQYF.

The V and J genes are TRBV12-3 or TRBV12-4 and TRBJ2-5, with D possibly being TRBD1 or TRBD2 (5 bases each). Trimming stripped 6 bases from V and 1 base from J, with 9 bases between. The CDR3 loop spans 13 amino acids. CDR3 region: CASREDTQETQYF. CDR3 sequence (DNA): TGTGCCAGCAGGGAGGACACCCAAGAGACCCAGTACTTC.

The rearrangement uses TRBV7-8 and TRBJ2-7; 9 positions match TRBD2. The J call may be wrong; the DNA end is better matched by TRBJ2-5. Germline lookup yields CDR1 SGHVS and CDR2 FQNEAQ. CDR3 length: 16 residues. In DNA, the CDR3 is TGTGCCAGCAGTCCCGTCAGCGGGGGGCATAAAGAGACCCAGTACTTC. This gives the protein CASSPVSGGHKETQYF.

This chain joins TRBV6-6 and TRBJ2-6; D remains unclear. Germline CDR1 reads MNHNY; CDR2 reads SVGAGI (reference sequence). The CDR3 extends over 14 amino acids. V gave up 7 bases and J gave up 10 bases, with 17 bases separating them. CDR3 nucleotides: TGTGCCAGCACCATGACTGAACCCCGGAACGTCCTGACTTTC. It encodes CASTMTEPRNVLTF.

The chain employs TRBV7-2 and TRBJ2-4; 9 nucleotides match TRBD1. Germline assignment: CDR1 SGHTA and CDR2 FQGNSA. J gave up 11 bases and V 5 bases, and 7 bases lay outside the gene matches. This CDR3 contains 13 residues. This CDR3 is CASSTGTGKFQYF. The CDR3, as DNA: TGTGCCAGCAGCACCGGGACAGGGAAGTTTCAGTACTTC. The full variable domain, in which reference TRBV7-2 and TRBJ2-4 provide the parts outside the CDR3, is GAGVSQSPSNKVTEKGKDVELRCDPISGHTALYWYRQSLGQGLEFLIYFQGNSAPDKSGLPSDRFSAERTGGSVSTLTIQRTQQEDSAVYLCASSTGTGKFQYFGAGTRLSVL.

The chain links TRBV28 to TRBJ2-5; D is uncertain. The germline CDR1 and CDR2 sequences are MDHEN and SYDVKM. V lost 5 bases and J 3 bases, leaving 10 bases between the germline ends. CDR3 length: 13 residues. CDR3 DNA sequence: TGTGCCAGCAGTGTTGTCAAGAAAGAGACCCAGTACTTC. Its protein product is CASSVVKKETQYF.

This clonotype was seen a few times. The DNA for the CDR3 is TGCAGTGCTAGTTTATCCGGGGTCTCCTACGAGCAGTACTTC. Translated: CSASLSGVSYEQYF. V is TRBV20-1 and J is TRBJ2-7; a possible D gene is TRBD2 (5 bases). The CDR3 consists of 14 residues. Trimming left V 3 bases short and J 0 bases short, with 12 bases between. The germline gives CDR1 DFQATT, CDR2 SNEGSKA (reference sequence).

This clonotype was recorded once. This sequence joins TRBV3-1 and TRBJ2-5, with TRBD1 matching 11 bases. TRBJ2-7 matches the DNA end more closely, so the J call is doubtful. The CDR3 runs to 15 residues. Germline CDR1 LGHDT, CDR2 YNNKEL (reference sequence). CDR3 protein: CASSKTGTGGDEQYF. CDR3 nucleotide sequence: TGTGCCAGCAGCAAAACCGGGACAGGGGGGGACGAGCAGTACTTC.

This clonotype has only one observation. The V call is TRBV7-9, the J call TRBJ2-7, with 9 bases aligning to TRBD2. With the DNA end fitting TRBJ2-1 better, the J assignment may be wrong. Germline V CDR1 and CDR2: SEHNR, FQNEAQ (reference sequence). CDR3 size: 16 residues. The CDR3 protein is CASSLPGLASLSEQFF. In nucleotides, the CDR3 is TGTGCCAGCAGCTTACCTGGACTAGCGTCCCTAAGTGAGCAGTTCTTC.

The DNA for the CDR3 is TGTGCCAGCAGCTCCCTCATTGGGTTGAAAGGGGAGCAGTACTTC. Encoded protein: CASSSLIGLKGEQYF. The chain is built from TRBV7-6 and TRBJ2-7; D is unclear. The CDR3 is 15 residues long. V was shortened by 4 bases and J by 7 bases, with 20 bases between the two germline ends. Looked up from germline, CDR1 is SGHVS and CDR2 is FNYEAQ.

The chain combines TRBV7-9 with TRBJ2-5; 8 bases fit TRBD1. The V and J ends lost 5 bases and 5 bases, in that order; junction bases with no gene match: 13. This CDR3 has 16 amino acids. Germline assignment: CDR1 SEHNR and CDR2 FQNEAQ (reference sequence). The CDR3 bases are TGTGCCAGCAGCCTAGGGGCGCAGGGGGCGATGGAGACCCAGTACTTC. Translated: CASSLGAQGAMETQYF. Complete variable domain (other parts from reference TRBV7-9 and TRBJ2-5): DTGVSQNPRHKITKRGQNVTFRCDPISEHNRLYWYRQTLGQGPEFLTYFQNEAQLEKSRLLSDRFSAERPKGSFSTLEIQRTEQGDSAMYLCASSLGAQGAMETQYFGPGTRLLVL.

This clonotype was seen a handful of times. The J gene is TRBJ2-7, the V gene TRBV6-5, with TRBD2 matching over 7 bases. From germline, CDR1 is MNHEY and CDR2 SVGAGI. The CDR3 contains 13 residues. The J segment lost 6 bases and the V segment lost 4 bases, leaving 6 bases of the junction unmatched. The CDR3 spells CASSLRAGREQYF. The CDR3 bases are TGTGCCAGCAGTTTGAGAGCGGGACGCGAGCAGTACTTC.

The chain recombines TRBV20-1 with TRBJ2-5; D is ambiguous. V was pared by 3 bases and J by 4 bases, with 9 bases between. Germline V gene sequence: CDR1 DFQATT, CDR2 SNEGSKA (reference sequence). The CDR3 covers 12 residues. For the CDR3, the DNA is TGCAGTGCTAGCACCGAGGCAGAGACCCAGTACTTC. This gives the protein CSASTEAETQYF.